Listed here are 8 T cell receptor beta chains from one sample, sequenced in a study of CD8 T cells in Susac syndrome. RNA totalling about 0.5 to 1 ug underwent reverse transcription with random hexamers. One entry per CDR3 protein, called by TCRdb with MiXCR from the immunoSEQ multiplex PCR reads. Altogether about 170,000 distinct CDR3 sequences are present, around 96% being singletons, with the ten largest covering about 0.12%. Specimen: CD4+ T cells from PBMCs. The origin of the receptors is a human donor with Susac syndrome.

This chain joins TRBV30 and TRBJ1-4; D is uncertain. V dropped 5 bases and J dropped 8 bases, with 12 bases sitting between them. The CDR3 has 12 amino acids. Germline CDR1 reads GTSNPN; CDR2 reads SVGIG (reference sequence). The CDR3 sequence: CAWSQLEEKLFF. CDR3 DNA: TGTGCCTGGTCCCAGCTCGAGGAAAAACTGTTTTTT.

The chain links TRBV29-1 to TRBJ1-4, with 7 bases matching TRBD1. This CDR3 contains 12 residues. V trimming: 6 bases; J trimming: 8 bases; junction bases outside the gene matches: 6. Germline V lookup: CDR1 SQVTM, CDR2 ANQGSEA. DNA of the CDR3: TGCAGCGTGAGGACAGGTGTCGAAAAACTGTTTTTT. It translates to CSVRTGVEKLFF.

This chain connects TRBV3-1 to TRBJ2-1, with D perhaps TRBD1 (6 bases). Germline CDR1 and CDR2: LGHDT and YNNKEL (reference sequence). The CDR3 is 17 amino acids. Trimming took 2 bases from V and 4 from J, leaving 18 bases between them. CDR3 in amino acids: CASSQLQGTRRYNEQFF. The CDR3 nucleotides read TGTGCCAGCAGCCAATTACAGGGAACCAGAAGATACAATGAGCAGTTCTTC.

This chain links TRBV4-1 with TRBJ2-7; TRBD2 aligns across 8 bases. Germline assignment: CDR1 MGHRA and CDR2 YSYEKL. This CDR3 has 14 amino acids. The ends lost 5 bases at V and 6 bases at J; junction bases unmatched: 9. In DNA form, the CDR3 reads TGCGCCAGCAGCGCCCTCCCGGCGGGAGGCGAGCAGTACTTC. Amino acid sequence: CASSALPAGGEQYF.

The chain combines TRBV3-1 with TRBJ2-3; TRBD2 aligns across 13 bases. The trim removed 4 bases at V and 0 bases at J, leaving 7 bases unmatched. CDR3 length equals 18 residues. The germline gives CDR1 LGHDT, CDR2 YNNKEL (reference sequence). The CDR3 DNA is TGTGCCAGCAGCCCGAGGACTAGCGGGGGTCCTAGCACAGATACGCAGTATTTT. Protein sequence: CASSPRTSGGPSTDTQYF.

The gene calls are TRBV30 and TRBJ1-1, with D uncertain. This CDR3 is built from 11 residues. Germline V lookup: CDR1 GTSNPN, CDR2 SVGIG (reference sequence). V gave up 8 bases and J gave up 5 bases, with 12 bases separating them. The CDR3: CAITRYTEAFF. CDR3 DNA: TGTGCCATTACGAGGTATACTGAAGCTTTCTTT.

The chain employs TRBV29-1 and TRBJ2-1; 13 bases line up with TRBD2. This CDR3 contains 13 residues. Trimming cost V 7 bases and J 6 bases; bases outside gene matches: 3. Germline CDR1 reads SQVTM; CDR2 reads ANQGSEA. The CDR3 region is CSATSGRANEQFF. Written as DNA, the CDR3 is TGCAGCGCTACTAGCGGGAGGGCCAATGAGCAGTTCTTC.

The chain links TRBV11-2 to TRBJ1-2; D might be TRBD1 (5 bases). The V end lost 0 bases, the J end lost 7 bases, and 15 bases lay between the germline ends. The germline gives CDR1 SGHAT, CDR2 FQNNGV. The CDR3 has 15 amino acids. The CDR3 spells CASSLEGQVSGGYTF. The CDR3 DNA reads TGTGCCAGCAGCTTAGAAGGACAAGTCAGTGGTGGCTACACCTTC. The full variable domain, in which reference TRBV11-2 and TRBJ1-2 provide the parts outside the CDR3, is EAGVAQSPRYKIIEKRQSVAFWCNPISGHATLYWYQQILGQGPKLLIQFQNNGVVDDSQLPKDRFSAERLKGVDSTLKIQPAKLEDSAVYLCASSLEGQVSGGYTFGSGTRLTVV.